This T cell receptor beta chain appears in the sequencing data of a study of blood T cell repertoires in COVID-19. V gave up 2 bases and J gave up 14 bases, with 12 bases separating them. Per germline, CDR1 MDHEN and CDR2 SYDVKM. The CDR3 runs 12 residues. Clones were sequenced by immunoSEQ multiplex PCR, and TCRdb holds only the in-frame ones, with some missing. Found here are about 200,000 clones, around 84% of them singletons; the top ten hold about 9.7%. The genes are TRBV28 and TRBJ1-4; TRBD1 might be the D (5 bases). This clonotype originated in a man aged 50-59 years with active or convalescent COVID-19. Material for sequencing was peripheral blood. Here the CDR3 DNA reads TGTGCCAGCAGTTTAGACAGCCGAGGCCTGTTTTTT. Translating gives CASSLDSRGLFF.